This T cell receptor beta chain was found in a study of OX40 agonist ivuxolimab in advanced cancers. The ends were cut back, 5 bases at V and 0 bases at J, with 8 bases in the middle. Germline CDR1 is MNHNY and CDR2 is SVGAGI (reference sequence). The length of the CDR3 is 14 residues. In its sample, this clone was seen a few times. Assay used: immunoSEQ multiplex PCR; TCRdb lists only in-frame clones, some missing. The sample includes 96,000 or so clones, 70% to 85% seen only once; the top ten take about 5.8%. The specimen was CD4+ or CD8+ T cells sorted from blood, collected in a trial of the OX40 agonist ivuxolimab. The rearrangement links TRBV6-6 to TRBJ1-3; D uncertain. The clonotype comes from an adult with an advanced solid tumor such as melanoma, head and neck, liver or kidney cancer. The chain's CDR3 is CASSDTISGNTIYF. The CDR3 nucleotides read TGTGCCAGCAGTGACACGATCTCTGGAAACACCATATATTTT.